This is a list of T cell receptor beta chains from one sample in a study of beta chain features in type 1 diabetes. Only in-frame clones appear in the TCRdb table, and some are missing; sequencing was by immunoSEQ multiplex PCR. The sample holds 430,000 or so clones, 11% seen once. The sample consisted of naive CD4+ T cells from blood. The receptors stem from a woman aged 18-29 years in good health. Each CDR3 is given with its conserved first and last residue. A D gene is named only where the DNA matches it firmly. The size field is filled for only some rows; it gives once, few, many or a size class.

d_gene,v_gene,abundance,j_gene,CDR3nt,CDR3aa
NA,TRBV11-3,NA,TRBJ2-1,TGTGCCAGCAGCCCCACGAGGGCTCGGACTCCTAGCTACAATGAGCAGTTCTTC,CASSPTRARTPSYNEQFF
NA,TRBV30,few,TRBJ1-2,TGTGCCTGGAGTTTGTTGGCCTATGGCTACACCTTC,CAWSLLAYGYTF
NA,TRBV18,few,TRBJ1-4,TGTGCCAGCTCACCACAACGAGGGACCCACGATGAAAAACTGTTTTTT,CASSPQRGTHDEKLFF
TRBD1,TRBV27,few,TRBJ1-2,TGTGCCAGCACCACAGTTAGGGACAGGGGTACGCAGCGAGGCGGCTACACCTTC,CASTTVRDRGTQRGGYTF
NA,TRBV25-1,NA,TRBJ2-3,TGTGCCAGCAGTGAATCGTGGAGCACAGATACGCAGTATTTT,CASSESWSTDTQYF
NA,TRBV15,NA,TRBJ2-1,TGTGCCACCAGCCCTCGGAAGAGCTCCTACAATGAGCAGTTCTTC,CATSPRKSSYNEQFF
NA,TRBV6-5,NA,TRBJ2-1,TGTGCCAGCAGAGCCGGATCCTACAATGAGCAGTTCTTC,CASRAGSYNEQFF
TRBD2,TRBV7-2,NA,TRBJ2-5,TGTGCCAGCAGCCATAGCCTACTAGCGGGGGAAGTGGAGACCCAGTACTTC,CASSHSLLAGEVETQYF
NA,TRBV27,few,TRBJ2-3,TGTGCCAGCAAGGCCGGGGGCATTAGCACAGATACGCAGTATTTT,CASKAGGISTDTQYF
NA,TRBV7-6,few,TRBJ2-7,TGTGCCAGCAGCTCCGATTCCGTCGAGCAGTACTTC,CASSSDSVEQYF
NA,TRBV5-1,few,TRBJ2-2,TGCGCCAGCAGCTTGGTTACGGGGAACACCGGGGAGCTGTTTTTT,CASSLVTGNTGELFF
NA,TRBV14,few,TRBJ2-7,TGTGCCAGCAGCCGACTGGTATACGAGCAGTACTTC,CASSRLVYEQYF
TRBD1,TRBV7-8,few,TRBJ2-4,TGTGCCAGCAGCCGAGGGACAGGGGACCAAAACATTCAGTACTTC,CASSRGTGDQNIQYF
TRBD2,TRBV19,NA,TRBJ2-7,TGTGCCAGTAGTAAGTTGAGGACTAGTTTCGACGAGCAGTACTTC,CASSKLRTSFDEQYF
NA,TRBV19,few,TRBJ1-4,TGTGCCAGTAGTTGGCGAGGAGGAGTTGAGGAAAAACTGTTTTTT,CASSWRGGVEEKLFF
TRBD2,TRBV30,few,TRBJ2-3,TGTGCCTGGCAACGACTAGCGGGCACAGATACGCAGTATTTT,CAWQRLAGTDTQYF
NA,TRBV6-5,NA,TRBJ1-2,TGTGCCAGCAGTTACTCTACGGGAGGACTGGGGTATGGCTACACCTTC,CASSYSTGGLGYGYTF